This T cell receptor (beta chain) was documented in a study of shared clonotypes between healthy human individuals. As for the study in general: The donors, a couple of women and three men, were aged 18 to 49. Study-wide results and caveats: About 5% of naive CD4 clonotypes were common to several donors.

Measured with immunoSEQ multiplex PCR; TCRdb has only the in-frame clones, and not every one. The table has about 1 million clones, under 80% seen once. To note about this clone: The antigen is not known.

Donation came from healthy HIV-negative adults that had no recent acute infections or vaccinations. Trimming pared 10 bases from V and 0 bases from J, leaving 10 bases between. The CDR3 extends over 12 amino acids. CDR1 and CDR2 from the germline V gene are MDHEN and SYDVKM. Sequencing used memory CD4+ T cells sorted from blood. Subset given: CD45RA-negative fraction. This chain uses TRBV28 with TRBJ2-7, with a weak D call TRBD2 (5 bases). The TCR comes from a man aged 18 to 30 in good health. The CDR3 region is CATHGDSYEQYF. In DNA, the CDR3 is TGTGCCACCCACGGGGACTCCTACGAGCAGTACTTC. The complete variable domain, with remaining parts taken from reference TRBV28 and TRBJ2-7, reads DVKVTQSSRYLVKRTGEKVFLECVQDMDHENMFWYRQDPGLGLRLIYFSYDVKMKEKGDIPEGYSVSREKKERFSLILESASTNQTSMYLCATHGDSYEQYFGPGTRLTVT.